These 32 T cell receptor beta chains originate from one sample sequenced in a study of radiation and T cells in renal cell carcinoma. As to time point: baseline pretreatment blood. The treatment: 15 Gy SBRT to primary tumor, nephrectomy 4 weeks later. Profiling relied on immunoSEQ multiplex PCR, and the TCRdb table lists in-frame clones only, not all of them. The data hold around 94,000 clones, with about 86% observed a single time. Sample: blood, taken from a patient whose treatment included radiotherapy and nephrectomy. These receptor sequences come from a man aged 50-60 years with renal cell carcinoma.

This clone came up a few times. The same CDR3 can be traced to other DNA sequences in this sample. This chain connects TRBV27 to TRBJ2-3; maybe TRBD2 (6 bases). The V gene lost 6 bases and the J gene lost 4 bases, with 8 bases spanning the gap. The CDR3 covers 12 residues. In germline, CDR1 is MNHEY, CDR2 SMNVEV (reference sequence). The CDR3 reads CASRTGADTQYF. For the CDR3, the DNA is TGTGCCAGCAGAACGGGGGCAGATACGCAGTATTTT.

CDR3 sequence reads: CASSLTNRPTDTQYF. The CDR3 DNA reads as TGCGCCAGCAGCTTGACCAACCGCCCCACAGATACGCAGTATTTT. V is TRBV5-1 and J is TRBJ2-3; no firm D call. V was shortened by 1 base and J by 2 bases, with 11 bases between the two germline ends. The CDR3 length is 15 residues. In germline, CDR1 is SGHRS, CDR2 YFSETQ.

Note on this clone: The junction differs from germline at one of its ends, possibly a read error. This chain uses TRBV7-7 with TRBJ2-1; 8 nucleotides line up with TRBD1. The CDR3 covers 15 residues. CDR1 is SSHAT and CDR2 is FNYEAQ in the germline V gene (reference sequence). The CDR3 protein is CASSPGQGSYNEQFF. In DNA, the CDR3 is TGTGCTAGCAGCCCCGGACAGGGCTCCTACAATGAGCAGTTCTTC.

The gene calls are TRBV29-1 and TRBJ1-2; the D is unclear. This CDR3 region has 13 residues. The V end lost 1 base, the J end lost 0 bases, and 6 bases lay between the germline ends. Germline CDR1 and CDR2: SQVTM and ANQGSEA. CDR3 nucleotide sequence: TGCAGCGTTGAAGGCGGGCCTAACTATGGCTACACCTTC. Protein product: CSVEGGPNYGYTF.

The genes are TRBV28 and TRBJ2-3; D is unclear. Germline V gene sequence: CDR1 MDHEN, CDR2 SYDVKM. The CDR3 is 12 amino acids. Trimming left V 3 bases short and J 5 bases short, with 6 bases between. This chain's CDR3 is CASSFNRDTQYF. As DNA, the CDR3 is TGTGCCAGCAGTTTTAATAGAGATACGCAGTATTTT.

The chain carries TRBV6-1 and TRBJ2-1; D not resolved. The CDR3 loop spans 13 amino acids. Germline CDR1 and CDR2: MNHNS and SASEGT. Trimming took 5 bases from V and 4 from J, leaving 9 bases between them. CDR3 protein: CASSIEEYNEQFF. DNA for the CDR3: TGTGCCAGCAGTATTGAGGAATACAATGAGCAGTTCTTC.

V gene TRBV5-1 combines with J gene TRBJ2-5; 11 bases match TRBD2. V lost 4 bases, J lost 4 bases, and 9 bases stayed unmatched. There are 16 residues in the CDR3. Germline values: CDR1 SGHRS, CDR2 YFSETQ. CDR3 loop: CASSRLSGTSGETQYF. CDR3 coding DNA: TGCGCCAGCAGCCGCCTCTCCGGGACTAGCGGAGAGACCCAGTACTTC.

This clone was observed a single time. The rearrangement links TRBV16 to TRBJ1-2, with D perhaps matching TRBD1 (5 bases). This CDR3 is 17 amino acids long. The germline V and J ends were trimmed by 4 bases and 7 bases, with 25 bases remaining between them. Germline assignment: CDR1 KGHSY and CDR2 FQNENV. CDR3 coding DNA: TGTGCCAGCAGCCGAACACTGGCTGGGGGAGCGATCGGTGGCTACACCTTC. It translates to CASSRTLAGGAIGGYTF.

The chain is built from TRBV6-1 and TRBJ2-7; 7 nucleotides align to TRBD2. J gave up 5 bases and V 3 bases, and 4 bases lay outside the gene matches. This CDR3 is 13 amino acids long. CDR1 is MNHNS, CDR2 SASEGT, per germline. The CDR3 DNA is TGTGCCAGCAGTGACAGGGCGGGGGACGAGCAGTACTTC. Its translation is CASSDRAGDEQYF.

The gene calls are TRBV27 and TRBJ2-7; 7 bases agree with TRBD1. J gave up 6 bases and V 3 bases, and 5 bases lay outside the gene matches. CDR3 length: 13 residues. Germline CDR1 reads MNHEY; CDR2 reads SMNVEV (reference sequence). CDR3 sequence reads: CASSLGQISEQYF. The DNA for the CDR3 is TGTGCCAGCAGTTTGGGACAGATTTCCGAGCAGTACTTC.

The rearrangement links TRBV2 to TRBJ2-1; D could derive from TRBD1 or TRBD2 (5 bases each). CDR1 SNHLY and CDR2 FYNNEI come from the germline V gene. The CDR3 spans 12 residues. V was pared by 0 bases and J by 12 bases, with 9 bases between. CDR3 protein: CASSEAGEPQFF. The CDR3 DNA sequence: TGTGCCAGCAGTGAAGCGGGGGAACCGCAGTTCTTC.

V is TRBV5-1 and J is TRBJ1-2, with a weak D call TRBD1 (6 bases). CDR1 is SGHRS, CDR2 YFSETQ, per germline. The CDR3 contains 13 residues. Between the trimmed V and J ends, which lost 2 bases and 7 bases, there was a span of 12 bases. The CDR3: CASSLQGTLGYTF. The DNA for the CDR3 is TGCGCCAGCAGCTTACAGGGTACTCTTGGCTACACCTTC.

This clone was seen once. This rearrangement joins TRBV7-6 to TRBJ2-5; D is possibly TRBD1 (6 bases). V lost 2 bases to trimming and J lost 6 bases, with 16 bases between them. This CDR3 is 15 amino acids long. Germline V CDR1 and CDR2: SGHVS, FNYEAQ. CDR3 in DNA: TGTGCCAGCAGCTTACCTCAGGGGCAGGGAAAGACCCAGTACTTC. It yields the protein CASSLPQGQGKTQYF.

The chain couples TRBV29-1 to TRBJ2-2; TRBD2 agrees at 7 bases. From germline, CDR1 is SQVTM and CDR2 ANQGSEA. Germline trimming cut 6 bases from V and 4 bases from J; bases unmatched to any gene: 8. The CDR3 consists of 14 residues. The CDR3 coding sequence is TGCAGCGTCCCGGTCGGGGGGATCACCGGGGAGCTGTTTTTT. As protein: CSVPVGGITGELFF.

The chain recombines TRBV10-2 with TRBJ2-1, with 12 bases matching TRBD2. CDR1 is WSHSY and CDR2 is SAAADI in the germline V gene. Trimming cost V 7 bases and J 6 bases; bases outside gene matches: 10. The CDR3 length is 16 residues. DNA of the CDR3: TGCGCCAGCACCCCGCCCGGGACTAGCGGGCTCAATGAGCAGTTCTTC. Protein: CASTPPGTSGLNEQFF.

This chain uses TRBV27 with TRBJ1-5; 11 positions match TRBD1. CDR1 is MNHEY and CDR2 is SMNVEV in the germline V gene (reference sequence). Germline trimming cut 5 bases from V and 5 bases from J; bases unmatched to any gene: 2. CDR3 length: 14 amino acids. The CDR3 region has the DNA TGTGCCAGCAGTCGGACAGGGGGCGATCAGCCCCAGCATTTT. Protein product: CASSRTGGDQPQHF.

The rearrangement links TRBV7-9 to TRBJ2-2; D is possibly TRBD1 (5 bases). CDR1 and CDR2 from the germline V gene are SEHNR and FQNEAQ (reference sequence). This CDR3 is built from 13 residues. Trimming took 5 bases from V and 4 from J, leaving 8 bases between them. This chain's CDR3 is CASSRQITGELFF. CDR3 coding DNA: TGTGCCAGCAGCCGACAGATCACCGGGGAGCTGTTTTTT.

The chain is built from TRBV7-9 and TRBJ1-1; D uncertain. Germline V gene sequence: CDR1 SEHNR, CDR2 FQNEAQ (reference sequence). V lost 2 bases, J lost 1 base, and 5 bases lay in between. The CDR3 extends over 13 amino acids. The CDR3 loop reads CASSLRGNTEAFF. CDR3 bases: TGTGCCAGCAGCTTACGGGGGAACACTGAAGCTTTCTTT.

J is TRBJ1-2 and V is TRBV6-5; D is perhaps TRBD1 (5 bases). V shed 4 bases and J shed 8 bases, with 11 bases lying between them. CDR3 length equals 12 residues. Germline CDR1 reads MNHEY; CDR2 reads SVGAGI. The CDR3 DNA reads as TGTGCCAGCAGTTGGGATTGGGACGGCTACACCTTC. This gives the protein CASSWDWDGYTF.

This clone occurred a few times. V usage is TRBV9 and J usage is TRBJ1-1; D unresolved. The CDR3 totals 13 residues. V lost 0 bases, J lost 0 bases, and 3 bases lay in between. CDR1 and CDR2 from the germline V gene are SGDLS and YYNGEE. The CDR3 sequence: CASSVGMNTEAFF. The CDR3 coding sequence is TGTGCCAGCAGCGTAGGGATGAACACTGAAGCTTTCTTT. Filled out from reference TRBV9 and TRBJ1-1, the complete variable domain reads DSGVTQTPKHLITATGQRVTLRCSPRSGDLSVYWYQQSLDQGLQFLIQYYNGEERAKGNILERFSAQQFPDLHSELNLSSLELGDSALYFCASSVGMNTEAFFGQGTRLTVV.

This chain links TRBV19 with TRBJ2-2, with 9 bases matching TRBD1. Germline CDR1 reads LNHDA; CDR2 reads SQIVND (reference sequence). J was trimmed by 3 bases and V by 5 bases; bases with no gene match: 19. This CDR3 has 20 amino acids. This CDR3 reads CASSVYPGTGFSAYTGELFF. The CDR3 nucleotides read TGTGCCAGTAGTGTCTATCCCGGGACAGGGTTCTCGGCATACACCGGGGAGCTGTTTTTT.

The chain joins TRBV5-1 to TRBJ2-2, with D uncertain. The CDR3 is 12 amino acids. Trimming took off 0 bases at V and 3 bases at J, with 0 bases between the two ends. Germline V lookup: CDR1 SGHRS, CDR2 YFSETQ. CDR3 loop: CASSLDTGELFF. CDR3 DNA sequence: TGCGCCAGCAGCTTGGACACCGGGGAGCTGTTTTTT.

V gene TRBV6-5 combines with J gene TRBJ2-2; possibly TRBD1 for D (7 bases). V lost 7 bases, J lost 6 bases, and 15 bases lay in between. The CDR3 contains 14 residues. CDR1 is MNHEY, CDR2 SVGAGI, per germline. CDR3 sequence: CASTRQGGPGELFF. CDR3 in DNA: TGTGCCAGCACCAGGCAGGGGGGACCCGGGGAGCTGTTTTTT.

This chain links TRBV10-3 with TRBJ2-3; a possible D gene is TRBD2 (7 bases). V shed 10 bases and J shed 6 bases, with 17 bases lying between them. The CDR3 consists of 13 residues. Looked up from germline, CDR1 is ENHRY and CDR2 is SYGVKD. In DNA, the CDR3 is TGTGCCACAAACGGGGGGCGCAGGGATACGCAGTATTTT. Translated, it gives CATNGGRRDTQYF.

The chain couples TRBV10-3 to TRBJ2-7; D unclear. This CDR3 contains 11 residues. CDR1 and CDR2 from the germline V gene are ENHRY and SYGVKD. V was cut by 6 bases and J by 3 bases, with 6 bases left in between. This CDR3 is CAISPNYEQYF. CDR3 DNA: TGTGCCATCAGCCCCAACTACGAGCAGTACTTC.

J is TRBJ2-7 and V is TRBV27, with D perhaps matching TRBD2 (5 bases). This CDR3 comprises 15 residues. CDR1 and CDR2 (germline): MNHEY, SMNVEV (reference sequence). The V gene lost 6 bases and the J gene lost 0 bases, with 15 bases spanning the gap. CDR3 DNA: TGTGCCAGCAGCTCAACTAGTTGGAACTCCTACGAGCAGTACTTC. The encoded protein is CASSSTSWNSYEQYF.

In this sample, this clone turned up once. This sequence joins TRBV2 and TRBJ2-3; the match to TRBD2 covers 10 bases. The CDR3 length is 15 residues. The V segment lost 3 bases and the J segment 10 bases; nucleotides outside the gene matches: 10. Germline V gives CDR1 SNHLY, CDR2 FYNNEI. CDR3 region: CASSELASGGGSQYF. In DNA, the CDR3 is TGTGCCAGCAGTGAGTTGGCTAGCGGGGGCGGATCGCAGTATTTT.

As DNA, the CDR3 is TGTGCCAGCAGCTTGGACAGGGGGCTAACTAATGAAAAACTGTTTTTT. This translates into CASSLDRGLTNEKLFF. This chain links TRBV5-6 with TRBJ1-4; TRBD1 aligns across 9 bases. Germline trimming cut 0 bases from V and 1 base from J; bases unmatched to any gene: 1. The CDR3 has 16 amino acids. Germline V gene lookup returns CDR1 SGHDT and CDR2 YYEEEE.

The chain has TRBV5-4 and TRBJ1-2; perhaps TRBD1 as D (5 bases). V was pared by 0 bases and J by 4 bases, with 13 bases between. This CDR3 contains 15 residues. Germline CDR1 reads SGHNT; CDR2 reads YYREEE (reference sequence). The CDR3 spells CASSLEVGTGYGYTF. The CDR3 DNA is TGTGCCAGCAGCTTGGAAGTGGGGACGGGCTATGGCTACACCTTC. The full variable domain, rest sourced from reference TRBV5-4 and TRBJ1-2, is ETGVTQSPTHLIKTRGQQVTLRCSSQSGHNTVSWYQQALGQGPQFIFQYYREEENGRGNFPPRFSGLQFPNYSSELNVNALELDDSALYLCASSLEVGTGYGYTFGSGTRLTVV.

The V gene is TRBV5-1, the J gene TRBJ2-1; 11 bases match TRBD2. The CDR3 extends over 15 amino acids. Looked up from germline, CDR1 is SGHRS and CDR2 is YFSETQ. The V segment lost 4 bases and the J segment 4 bases; nucleotides outside the gene matches: 4. CDR3 nucleotide sequence: TGCGCCAGCAGCCCGGGACTAGCGGATTACAATGAGCAGTTCTTC. Protein product: CASSPGLADYNEQFF.

The V call is TRBV6-5, the J call TRBJ2-7; D may be TRBD2 (5 bases). Germline V gene data show CDR1 as MNHEY and CDR2 as SVGAGI. The CDR3 totals 12 residues. V was trimmed by 3 bases and J by 6 bases, leaving 9 bases between them. CDR3 coding DNA: TGTGCCAGCAGTTATTTTGGGAGCGAGCAGTACTTC. It yields the protein CASSYFGSEQYF.

The chain joins TRBV19 to TRBJ1-5; 8 nucleotides line up with TRBD1. The CDR3 consists of 16 residues. J gave up 3 bases and V 6 bases, and 10 bases lay outside the gene matches. The germline V gene has CDR1 LNHDA and CDR2 SQIVND (reference sequence). CDR3 sequence (DNA): TGTGCCAGTAGAGGACAGGGATCGGCTGTCAATCAGCCCCAGCATTTT. It specifies CASRGQGSAVNQPQHF. Looking up the rest from reference TRBV19 and TRBJ1-5 gives the full variable domain: DGGITQSPKYLFRKEGQNVTLSCEQNLNHDAMYWYRQDPGQGLRLIYYSQIVNDFQKGDIAEGYSVSREKKESFPLTVTSAQKNPTAFYLCASRGQGSAVNQPQHFGDGTRLSIL.